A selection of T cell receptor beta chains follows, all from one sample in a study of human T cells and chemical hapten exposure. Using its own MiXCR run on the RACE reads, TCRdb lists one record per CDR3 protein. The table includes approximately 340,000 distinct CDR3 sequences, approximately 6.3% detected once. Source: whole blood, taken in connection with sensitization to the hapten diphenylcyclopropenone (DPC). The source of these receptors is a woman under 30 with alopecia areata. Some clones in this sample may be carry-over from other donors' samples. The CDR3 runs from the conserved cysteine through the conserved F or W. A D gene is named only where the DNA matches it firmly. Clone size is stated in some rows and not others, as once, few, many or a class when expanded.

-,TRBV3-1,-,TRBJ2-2,CASSQYSNTGELFF,TGTGCCAGCAGCCAATACAGCAACACCGGGGAGCTGTTTTTT
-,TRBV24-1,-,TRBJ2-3,CATSAPGSTDTQYF,TGTGCCACCAGTGCGCCGGGTAGCACAGATACGCAGTATTTT
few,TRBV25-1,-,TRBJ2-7,CASPTRGEQYF,TGTGCCAGCCCGACGAGGGGCGAGCAGTACTTC
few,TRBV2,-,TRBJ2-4,CATLGGTGAKNIQYF,TGTGCCACCCTCGGAGGGACTGGAGCCAAAAACATTCAGTACTTC
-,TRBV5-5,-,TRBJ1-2,CASSLGPYMEGLDYGYTF,TGTGCCAGCAGCTTGGGCCCTTATATGGAAGGATTGGACTATGGCTACACCTTC
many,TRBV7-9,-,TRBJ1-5,CASSLSGGVSNQPQHF,TGTGCCAGCAGCTTATCGGGGGGAGTCAGCAATCAGCCCCAGCATTTT
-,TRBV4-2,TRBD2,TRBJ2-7,CASSQVREPAYEQYF,TGTGCCAGCAGCCAAGTGCGGGAGCCGGCCTACGAGCAGTACTTC
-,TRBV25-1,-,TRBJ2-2,CASRDDLGMGTGELFF,TGTGCCAGCAGGGACGACCTAGGAATGGGCACCGGGGAGCTGTTTTTT
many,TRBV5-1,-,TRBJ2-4,CASSLNGETSTKNIQYF,TGCGCCAGCAGCTTAAACGGGGAGACGTCAACGAAAAACATTCAGTACTTC
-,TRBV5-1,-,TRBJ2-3,CASNGADTQYF,TGCGCCAGCAATGGAGCAGATACGCAGTATTTT
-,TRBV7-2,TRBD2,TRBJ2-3,CASSLGLAGGPPDTQYF,TGTGCCAGCAGCTTAGGGCTAGCGGGGGGCCCCCCAGATACGCAGTATTTT
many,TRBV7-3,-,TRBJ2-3,CASSLPGGPGEDTQYF,TGTGCCAGCAGCCTCCCGGGGGGCCCTGGGGAGGATACGCAGTATTTT
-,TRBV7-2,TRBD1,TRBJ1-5,CASSLRQGTGQPQHF,TGTGCCAGCAGCCTACGACAGGGAACCGGTCAGCCCCAGCATTTT
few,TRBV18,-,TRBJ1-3,CASSPVPVIYSGNTIYF,TGTGCCAGCTCACCAGTTCCAGTGATCTACTCTGGAAACACCATATATTTT
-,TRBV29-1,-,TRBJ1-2,CSVEAAARPGGRAIYGYTF,TGCAGCGTTGAAGCGGCTGCGCGCCCCGGCGGCAGGGCGATCTATGGCTACACCTTC
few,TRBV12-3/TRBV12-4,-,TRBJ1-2,CASSLGTDFYGYTF,TGTGCCAGCAGTTTAGGGACGGACTTCTATGGCTACACCTTC
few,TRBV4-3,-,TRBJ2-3,CASSQGYWAGDTASVTDTQYF,TGCGCCAGCAGCCAAGGGTATTGGGCAGGGGATACCGCTAGTGTCACAGATACGCAGTATTTT
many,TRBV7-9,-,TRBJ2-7,CASRAGTTYEQYF,TGTGCCAGCAGGGCCGGGACGACCTACGAGCAGTACTTC
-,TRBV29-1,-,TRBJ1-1,CSVPQQDEAFF,TGCAGCGTCCCCCAGCAGGATGAAGCTTTCTTT